This T cell receptor beta chain appears in the sequencing data of a study of regulatory T cells in long-lasting Graves disease (dated by TCRdb to the early 2020s). A note on the overall study: To count as having persistent Graves' disease, a patient had to have received antithyroid drug treatment for over 5 years with TSH receptor autoantibodies remaining persistently positive. In the clinical cohort, patients with persistent Graves' disease had used antithyroid drugs for an average of around ten years. TCR sequencing covered about 13 persistent and roughly 20 newly diagnosed Graves' disease patients, around 35 samples in total. This study used TCR sequencing and RNA sequencing of peripheral blood to compare persistent Graves' disease patients against newly diagnosed Graves' disease patients. The study was registered as a clinical trial and conducted in China. Results the study describes overall, beyond this receptor: Persistent disease showed preferential use of TRBV28, TRBJ1-2 and TRBJ2-5, whereas newly diagnosed disease favored TRBV20-1 and TRBJ2-1. The study examined only peripheral blood because the primary lesion, thyroid tissue, could not be accessed. Persistent patients shared more public clonotypes among themselves (around 2,500) than newly diagnosed patients did (about 970). Lower TCR Shannon entropy and fewer highly expanded clones were observed in persistent Graves' disease patients than in newly diagnosed patients, which suggested clonal expansion. The small sample size was acknowledged by the authors as a limitation that may reduce accuracy. Only the TCR beta chain was sequenced and analyzed.

Note on this clonotype: Its antigen is currently not known. Per-nucleotide qualities are absent, and no much larger clonotype sits a single base away.

Measured from the cysteine to the phenylalanine, the CDR3 is 17 residues long. Here the CDR3 DNA is all that survives: 51 bases in frame from base 1. The junction shows trimming of 2 bases on V and 1 base on J, and the gene matches do not reach 10 bases of it. The germline V gene supplies CDR1 MGHDK and CDR2 SYGVNS. The protocol used for the library was multiplex PCR. Sequencing took place on an Illumina HiSeq 4000. iRepertoire HTBI primers and Arm-PCR amplification of CDR3 regions were used to construct TCR beta libraries. Before sequencing, the PCR products underwent gel purification. The paper's data handling went like this. Gene usage analysis of CDR3 amino acid clonotypes used the roughly 60 TRBV and 14 TRBJ segments found across samples. COPE and FqMerger were used to merge filtered high-quality paired reads into contigs. BLAST was used to align contigs to IMGT TRBV, TRBD and TRBJ reference genes, with CDR3 defined following IMGT. Any clonotype with a frequency above 0.1% was counted as a highly expanded clone. Repertoire diversity was measured by Shannon entropy, and V-J evenness by the Gini coefficient. A clonotype was considered public if more than one individual shared it. TCRdb reworked the public reads: Q25 trimming with fastp, MiXCR clone assembly, productive beta chains retained. A single entry per CDR3 protein holds the most common genes and DNA from its merged rows. For this entry, the V and J calls and clone size follow TCRdb and not the study's own pipeline. This sample gives about 290,000 distinct CDR3 sequences in total; 22% of them show up just once. In total, the top ten clones hold about 56% of the sample.

This sample's time point label indicates: persistent/refractory GD, antithyroid drugs over 5 years with positive TRAb. For both TCR sequencing and RNA sequencing, RNA was extracted from PBMCs using TRIzol. The diagnosis of Graves' disease was made according to American Thyroid Association guidelines. The patients came from an endocrinology department in Xi'an, China. From each patient, around 9.3 milliliters of peripheral blood was collected into an EDTA anticoagulant tube. Ficoll Paque Plus density gradient separation was used to isolate PBMCs, and no further T cell sorting was done. An Agilent 2100 Bioanalyzer and agarose gel were used to assess RNA quality, and a NanoDrop 2000 was used to measure RNA concentration.

This TCR was recovered from a female donor with Graves disease. The material was peripheral blood mononuclear cells (PBMCs), obtained when the disease was refractory, from a patient treated with antithyroid drugs. The rearrangement combines TRBV25-1 with TRBJ1-1; 7 central nucleotides agree with TRBD1. The DNA reads TGTGCCAGCAGTGAAGATCAGGGGGGGAGCGCGAACACTGAAGCTTTCTTT. Its protein reads: CASSEDQGGSANTEAFF.